Following are 18 T cell receptor beta chains from one sample sequenced in a study of Graves' ophthalmopathy and Graves' hyperthyroidism. Amplification of the TCR beta CDR3 regions used RNA transcripts (as template). The first-round RT-PCR employed HTBI primers together with the Qiagen OneStep RT-PCR kit. A multiplex PCR was then performed as the second round. TCRdb independently ran MiXCR on the multiplex PCR reads; one entry per CDR3 protein. The repertoire has over a million distinct CDR3 sequences, roughly two fifths of them found once; the top ten carry roughly 10%. The sequenced sample consisted of peripheral blood or thyroid tissue (not recorded which). The receptors were sampled from an adult man with Graves' hyperthyroidism.

This clonotype occurred a few times. J is TRBJ2-5 and V is TRBV10-3, with D tentatively TRBD1 or TRBD2 (5 bases each). Deletions cut 3 bases from V and 1 base from J, with 9 bases between. The CDR3 totals 14 residues. Per the germline V gene, CDR1 is ENHRY and CDR2 is SYGVKD. The CDR3 here is CAISEAGTQETQYF. The CDR3 DNA sequence: TGTGCCATCAGTGAAGCCGGGACCCAAGAGACCCAGTACTTC.

The chain combines TRBV7-9 with TRBJ1-4; D gene unclear. The CDR3 spans 15 residues. The germline gives CDR1 SEHNR, CDR2 FQNEAQ (reference sequence). V lost 5 bases, J lost 8 bases, and 18 bases lay in between. The CDR3 DNA sequence: TGTGCCAGCAGCCGAGCGGGCCTCGGCCGGGAAAAACTGTTTTTT. As protein: CASSRAGLGREKLFF.

About this clonotype: Germline and junction disagree at one end, which may indicate a read error. The V call is TRBV7-3, the J call TRBJ2-7; 9 bases are shared with TRBD1. Germline V gene data show CDR1 as SGHTA and CDR2 as FQGTGA. This CDR3 is 14 amino acids long. This CDR3 reads CVSSRDREGYEQYF. The CDR3 nucleotides read TGTGTCAGCAGCCGGGACAGGGAGGGCTACGAGCAGTACTTC.

This chain connects TRBV27 to TRBJ1-2; 8 bases align to TRBD1. CDR3 size: 14 residues. After removal of 7 bases from V and 7 bases from J, the junction contained 11 bases not matched to a gene. Germline V gene sequence: CDR1 MNHEY, CDR2 SMNVEV (reference sequence). Written as DNA, the CDR3 is TGTGCCAGCACCATGGACAGGGCCGGCGGTGGCTACACCTTC. This codes for CASTMDRAGGGYTF.

This clonotype was seen repeatedly, ten times or more. The rearrangement links TRBV14 to TRBJ2-7; D is unclear. CDR1 SGHDN and CDR2 FVKESK come from the germline V gene. Trimming left V 1 base short and J 4 bases short, with 5 bases between. The CDR3 loop spans 12 amino acids. CDR3 nucleotides: TGTGCCAGCAGCCAAGCCAGGTACGAGCAGTACTTC. Protein sequence: CASSQARYEQYF.

The rearrangement joins TRBV29-1 to TRBJ1-2; D ambiguous. Germline V CDR1 and CDR2: SQVTM, ANQGSEA. Trimming took 6 bases from V and 2 from J, leaving 13 bases between them. This CDR3 has 13 residues. CDR3 sequence reads: CSVGTQPNYGYTF. DNA of the CDR3: TGCAGCGTCGGAACCCAACCCAACTATGGCTACACCTTC.

This clonotype was observed at least ten times. The chain is built from TRBV6-1 and TRBJ2-7; TRBD1 is a possible D gene (6 bases). Germline CDR1 is MNHNS and CDR2 is SASEGT. V was pared by 3 bases and J by 2 bases, with 14 bases between. This CDR3 region has 15 residues. CDR3 in amino acids: CASSEGRQVTYEQYF. CDR3 nucleotide sequence: TGTGCCAGCAGTGAGGGGAGACAGGTGACCTACGAGCAGTACTTC.

The V and J genes are TRBV2 and TRBJ1-1, with D hard to call. The length of the CDR3 is 15 residues. Trimming left V 3 bases short and J 6 bases short, with 17 bases between. Looked up from germline, CDR1 is SNHLY and CDR2 is FYNNEI. For the CDR3, the DNA is TGTGCCAGCAGTGACCGGACCGGGGAAGTCCCTGAAGCTTTCTTT. Protein: CASSDRTGEVPEAFF.

This chain connects TRBV6-2 or TRBV6-3 to TRBJ1-5; D unclear. Per the germline V gene, CDR1 is MNHEY and CDR2 is SVGEGT. Deletions cut 4 bases from V and 7 bases from J, with 14 bases between. CDR3 length: 14 amino acids. The CDR3 region is CASSSTFLRQPQHF. The CDR3 coding sequence is TGTGCCAGCAGTTCGACATTTCTCAGGCAGCCCCAGCATTTT.

This clonotype was seen at least ten times. The chain employs TRBV15 and TRBJ2-7, with unresolved D. Trimming left V 3 bases short and J 3 bases short, with 6 bases between. The CDR3 length is 12 residues. The germline V gene encodes CDR1 LNHNV and CDR2 YYDKDF (reference sequence). The CDR3 sequence is CATSSGDYEQYF. The CDR3 DNA follows: TGTGCCACCAGCAGCGGTGACTACGAGCAGTACTTC. Combining the CDR3 with reference TRBV15 and TRBJ2-7 gives the whole variable domain DAMVIQNPRYQVTQFGKPVTLSCSQTLNHNVMYWYQQKSSQAPKLLFHYYDKDFNNEADTPDNFQSRRPNTSFCFLDIRSPGLGDTAMYLCATSSGDYEQYFGPGTRLTVT.

This clonotype has only a few counts. Possible read error: a much larger clone is one base away. The chain is built from TRBV20-1 and TRBJ2-5; D is unresolved. This CDR3 comprises 13 residues. V lost 5 bases and J 5 bases, leaving 15 bases between the germline ends. The germline V gene encodes CDR1 DFQATT and CDR2 SNEGSKA (reference sequence). This CDR3 is CSAEAQVEETQYF. The CDR3 nucleotides read TGCAGTGCTGAGGCCCAGGTCGAGGAGACCCAGTACTTC.

The chain combines TRBV7-6 with TRBJ2-5, with TRBD2 matching over 7 bases. The germline V gene encodes CDR1 SGHVS and CDR2 FNYEAQ. The trim removed 2 bases at V and 5 bases at J, leaving 11 bases unmatched. The CDR3 is 16 amino acids. The CDR3 loop is CASSLMGPGGRETQYF. CDR3 DNA sequence: TGTGCCAGCAGCTTAATGGGACCGGGAGGTCGGGAGACCCAGTACTTC.

With respect to this clonotype: The missing conserved phenylalanine or tryptophan at the end of this CDR3 makes a read error likely. It is unclear where the CDR3 begins or ends on the DNA, so no DNA is shown, and the CDR3 is as TCRdb lists it. CDR3 sequence: CASSLGTELY. V is TRBV7-9 and J is TRBJ1-4; the DNA was not compared with TRBD1, the D call given in the table. The CDR3 is made up of 10 amino acids, end residues included. In germline, CDR1 is SEHNR, CDR2 FQNEAQ (reference sequence).

At least ten counts were recorded for this clonotype. Written as DNA, the CDR3 is TGTGCCAGCTGGCAGGGAACCCTATCCTACGAGCAGTACTTC. Its protein product is CASWQGTLSYEQYF. V usage is TRBV2 and J usage is TRBJ2-7, with D perhaps TRBD1 (5 bases). The germline CDR1 and CDR2 sequences are SNHLY and FYNNEI. V lost 8 bases and J 1 base, leaving 15 bases between the germline ends. The CDR3 covers 14 residues.

The V gene is TRBV25-1, the J gene TRBJ1-2; D uncertain. The CDR3 has 13 amino acids. Germline V CDR1 and CDR2: MGHDK, SYGVNS. V was shortened by 6 bases and J by 8 bases, with 16 bases between the two germline ends. CDR3 bases: TGTGCCAGCAGGAGCGCCGTCGGTTGGGGCTACACCTTC. Translation gives CASRSAVGWGYTF.

The chain is built from TRBV6-5 and TRBJ1-6; the match to TRBD1 covers 10 bases. The germline V gene has CDR1 MNHEY and CDR2 SVGAGI. V gave up 6 bases and J gave up 4 bases; unmatched junction bases: 6. CDR3 length: 16 amino acids. CDR3 DNA sequence: TGTGCCAGCAGACTGGGACAGGGGTTTTATAATTCACCCCTCCACTTT. As protein: CASRLGQGFYNSPLHF.

The chain employs TRBV20-1 and TRBJ2-7, with 9 bases identical to TRBD2. Germline lookup yields CDR1 DFQATT and CDR2 SNEGSKA (reference sequence). This CDR3 has 17 amino acids. V trimming: 1 base; J trimming: 2 bases; junction bases outside the gene matches: 12. CDR3 sequence: CSARGGGLASITYEQYF. CDR3 bases: TGCAGTGCTAGAGGAGGGGGACTAGCCTCCATTACCTACGAGCAGTACTTC.

There are many counts of this clonotype. The CDR3 reads CASSTVAGGPNEQYF. CDR3 bases: TGCGCCAGCAGCACCGTAGCGGGAGGGCCAAACGAGCAGTACTTC. The chain recombines TRBV5-1 with TRBJ2-7, with 11 bases that match TRBD2. CDR1 is SGHRS and CDR2 is YFSETQ in the germline V gene. Trimming took 4 bases from V and 5 from J; bases not matched to a gene: 8. The CDR3 is 15 residues long.